Below, one T cell receptor beta chain is given with its context. The donor population consisted of healthy HIV-negative adults with no recent acute infections or vaccinations. Germline V gene data show CDR1 as SGHRS and CDR2 as YFSETQ. This CDR3 spans 13 amino acids. The ends lost 5 bases at V and 5 bases at J; junction bases unmatched: 3. This sample is part of a study of shared clonotypes between healthy human individuals. Overall study context: The study used three CD4 naive, three CD4 memory, two CD8 naive and one CD8 memory plate per donor.

Repertoires were generated with immunoSEQ multiplex PCR, while TCRdb's copy carries only in-frame clones and drops some. The top ten hold 0.36% of the sample, which has around 2.5 million clones, over 85% seen once. The sequence was collected from a man aged 18 to 35 in good health. Some clones in this sample may be carry-over from other donors' samples. Source material: naive CD4+ T cells from PBMCs. The subset denotes: CD45RA+ positively selected. This chain links TRBV5-1 with TRBJ2-2, with TRBD1 identical over 7 bases. CDR3 region: CASRRDRTGELFF. Written as DNA, the CDR3 is TGCGCCAGCAGACGGGACAGAACCGGGGAGCTGTTTTTT.